The clone carrying this T cell receptor (beta chain) came up a few times. The sample originates from a study of blood T cells in healthy people across ages. The study drew donors from healthy Caucasian individuals in Russia aged 6 to 90. The length of the CDR3 is 18 residues. V shed 4 bases, J shed 2 bases, and the junction held 6 bases outside the gene matches. The second PCR ran roughly 7 to 12 cycles with a sample-barcoded 5' primer and J-beta primers. Sequencing yielded, for each sample, at least 3 million paired-end reads carrying CDR3. TCRdb passed the 5' RACE reads through MiXCR, listing each CDR3 protein once. The table records 1.2 million to 1.5 million distinct CDR3 sequences, approximately 63% of them present only once.

The receptor was derived from a young man in good health. The rearrangement joins TRBV12-3 or TRBV12-4 to TRBJ1-6, with 12 nucleotides matching TRBD1. Sequencing was performed on blood. CDR3 coding DNA: TGTGCCAGCAGTTCCGGGGACAGGGGGCTCCCCTATAATTCACCCCTCCACTTT. Its protein product is CASSSGDRGLPYNSPLHF.